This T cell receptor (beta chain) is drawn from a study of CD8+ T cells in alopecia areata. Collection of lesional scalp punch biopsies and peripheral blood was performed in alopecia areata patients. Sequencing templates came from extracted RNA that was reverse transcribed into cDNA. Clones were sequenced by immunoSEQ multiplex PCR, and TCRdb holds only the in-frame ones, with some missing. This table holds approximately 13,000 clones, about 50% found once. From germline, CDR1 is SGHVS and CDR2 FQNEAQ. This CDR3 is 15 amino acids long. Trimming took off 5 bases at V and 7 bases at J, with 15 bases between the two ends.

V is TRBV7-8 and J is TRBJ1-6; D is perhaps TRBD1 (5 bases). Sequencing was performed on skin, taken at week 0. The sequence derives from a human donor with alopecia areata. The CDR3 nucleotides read TGTGCCAGCAGCCCGAGACAGTTGGGAAATTCACCCCTCCACTTT. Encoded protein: CASSPRQLGNSPLHF.